A selection of T cell receptor beta chains follows, all from one sample in a study. From the RT-PCR reads, TCRdb called clonotypes with MiXCR, one entry per CDR3 protein. This table holds about 680,000 distinct CDR3 sequences, 12% to 15% found once. Sequenced input: memory CD4+ T cells from blood. The receptor set was obtained from a female donor in good health, serving as a healthy control. The CDR3 runs from the conserved cysteine through the conserved F or W. D genes are given only for firm matches.

j_call d_call v_call cdr3_aa
TRBJ1-2 TRBD1 TRBV6-2/TRBV6-3 CASTYGQVQGYTF
TRBJ1-2 . TRBV6-1 CASSENRSRYGYTF
TRBJ2-1 . TRBV10-3 CAIKGTPREQFF
TRBJ2-3 TRBD2 TRBV5-1 CASSSIAGGPGDTQYF
TRBJ1-5 TRBD1 TRBV12-3/TRBV12-4 CASSIGQGAGPQHF
TRBJ2-7 . TRBV30 CAWSRLRGGEQYF
TRBJ2-2 TRBD1 TRBV7-9 CAGPTRDRVSTGELFF
TRBJ2-7 . TRBV7-9 CASSLSPPYEQYF
TRBJ1-1 . TRBV12-3/TRBV12-4 CASSLQVDVPFF
TRBJ2-1 TRBD2 TRBV6-5 CASSLLTGTKYNEQFF
TRBJ2-3 TRBD2 TRBV5-1 CASRTGLAIDTQYF
TRBJ2-1 TRBD2 TRBV20-1 CSAGAGRGDNEQFF
TRBJ1-2 TRBD1 TRBV5-1 CASSLKGQVNYGYTF
TRBJ2-2 TRBD1 TRBV4-3 CASTWDRGRDTGELFF
TRBJ2-7 . TRBV2 CATDGGKQYF
TRBJ2-7 . TRBV30 CAWSVNAGYEQYF
TRBJ2-3 . TRBV20-1 CSASSKSASPSTDTQYF
TRBJ2-1 TRBD2 TRBV6-5 CASSYSLGLAGGHEQFF
TRBJ2-1 . TRBV6-2/TRBV6-3 CASSPRTGEQFF
TRBJ2-2 . TRBV20-1 CSARELGTMNTGELFF
TRBJ2-3 TRBD2 TRBV7-8 CASSLTGTSYTDTQYF
TRBJ1-5 . TRBV18 CASSREGLVQHF
TRBJ2-7 . TRBV7-2 CASSLTGVGFAGGQGEQYF
TRBJ2-2 . TRBV6-5 CASSYSIVRSGELFF
TRBJ2-6 . TRBV7-6 CASSPDSGANVLTF
TRBJ2-1 TRBD2 TRBV6-5 CASAGASGKGSYNEQFF
TRBJ2-5 . TRBV28 CASSLSGAVQETQYF
TRBJ1-1 . TRBV6-5 CASSSVSGPRNTEAFF
TRBJ1-2 . TRBV4-3 CASSRKQGEYGYTF
TRBJ1-4 . TRBV12-3/TRBV12-4 CASSLRRIGQLFF
TRBJ2-3 . TRBV15 CATSSQGQATQYF
TRBJ1-1 . TRBV30 CAWSYNTEAFF
TRBJ2-5 . TRBV20-1 CSASKGGDQETQYF
TRBJ2-3 TRBD1 TRBV24-1 CATSDPGQGSDTQYF
TRBJ1-5 . TRBV12-3/TRBV12-4 CASSLRYSDQPQHF
TRBJ2-3 TRBD2 TRBV20-1 CSARSGRVTDTQYF
TRBJ2-1 TRBD2 TRBV20-1 CSARDPGLGGNEQFF
TRBJ2-5 . TRBV3-1 CASSQDPQETQYF
TRBJ1-2 . TRBV7-9 CASSFPQGGGYTF
TRBJ1-2 TRBD1 TRBV20-1 CSASMGQVIYGYTF
TRBJ2-5 . TRBV5-1 CASSPARAKETQYF
TRBJ2-5 TRBD2 TRBV5-1 CASSFPLAGGPGTQYF
TRBJ1-3 . TRBV6-2/TRBV6-3 CASFSTALHSGNTIYF
TRBJ1-1 . TRBV28 CASSLATASEAFF
TRBJ2-5 . TRBV7-2 CASSPSSAQETQYF
TRBJ2-6 . TRBV20-1 CSASRQGSSGANVLTF
TRBJ1-1 . TRBV6-1 CASSELYWRGTEAFF
TRBJ2-3 . TRBV4-2 CASSQDLARADTQYF
TRBJ2-7 . TRBV11-2 CASSLMTAGLGEQYF
TRBJ2-7 TRBD1 TRBV6-5 CASKPGQTSYEQYF
TRBJ2-7 . TRBV6-2/TRBV6-3 CASTAFRSPYEQYF